These 6 T cell receptor beta chains share one sample of origin, sequenced in a study of regulatory T cells in long-lasting Graves disease. According to the study, TCR beta libraries were built with iRepertoire HTBI primers and CDR3-region Arm-PCR. TCRdb re-derived calls from the multiplex PCR reads in MiXCR, one entry per CDR3 protein. This table has 400,000 or so distinct CDR3 sequences, around a quarter appearing once. Time point given: persistent/refractory GD, antithyroid drugs over 5 years with positive TRAb. PBMC RNA was the source of the TCR library. This specimen consisted of peripheral blood mononuclear cells (PBMCs), obtained when the disease was refractory, from a patient treated with antithyroid drugs. Receptors originate from a female donor with Graves disease.

The genes are TRBV20-1 and TRBJ2-7, with D possibly matching TRBD2 (6 bases). V gave up 0 bases and J gave up 1 base, with 10 bases separating them. Germline V gene sequence: CDR1 DFQATT, CDR2 SNEGSKA (reference sequence). The CDR3 consists of 14 residues. CDR3 sequence reads: CSAREAGRSYEQYF. For the CDR3, the DNA is TGCAGTGCTAGAGAAGCGGGCCGTTCCTACGAGCAGTACTTC.

The chain is built from TRBV9 and TRBJ2-7; D unresolved. There are 15 residues in the CDR3. Looked up from germline, CDR1 is SGDLS and CDR2 is YYNGEE. Trimming removed 0 bases at V and 0 bases at J, with 10 bases between. Here the CDR3 DNA reads TGTGCCAGCAGCGTAGAAGGCCGGAGCTCCTACGAGCAGTACTTC. This codes for CASSVEGRSSYEQYF.

Here the CDR3 DNA reads TGTGCCAGCAGCTTACTAGAAGCTTCACCCCTCCACTTT. Translation gives CASSLLEASPLHF. The chain is built from TRBV7-2 and TRBJ1-6; D remains unclear. Trimming removed 2 bases at V and 9 bases at J, with 8 bases between. Germline CDR1 and CDR2: SGHTA and FQGNSA. The length of the CDR3 is 13 residues.

This clonotype was detected a few times. The chain joins TRBV3-1 to TRBJ2-2; tentative D call: TRBD1 (5 bases). V was shortened by 3 bases and J by 3 bases, with 14 bases between the two germline ends. The germline V gene has CDR1 LGHDT and CDR2 YNNKEL (reference sequence). The length of the CDR3 is 16 residues. The CDR3 loop is CASSHPAGRYTGELFF. The CDR3 DNA is TGTGCCAGCAGCCATCCGGCAGGGCGTTACACCGGGGAGCTGTTTTTT.

V gene TRBV20-1 combines with J gene TRBJ2-2; D assignment may be TRBD1 or TRBD2 (5 bases each). V was shortened by 2 bases and J by 4 bases, with 11 bases between the two germline ends. Germline assignment: CDR1 DFQATT and CDR2 SNEGSKA (reference sequence). The CDR3 spans 14 residues. The CDR3 here is CSARRDAITGELFF. Here the CDR3 DNA reads TGCAGTGCTAGACGGGACGCCATCACCGGGGAGCTGTTTTTT.

The chain links TRBV6-9 to TRBJ1-5, with TRBD1 matching over 8 bases. The length of the CDR3 is 17 residues. Germline CDR1 reads MNHGY; CDR2 reads SVAAGI. With 3 bases clipped from V and 7 bases from J, the junction kept 14 bases outside the gene matches. The CDR3 DNA sequence: TGTGCCAGCAGTTACTCTTTGGCCAGGGGGCCAGGGCAGCCCCAGCATTTT. It specifies CASSYSLARGPGQPQHF.